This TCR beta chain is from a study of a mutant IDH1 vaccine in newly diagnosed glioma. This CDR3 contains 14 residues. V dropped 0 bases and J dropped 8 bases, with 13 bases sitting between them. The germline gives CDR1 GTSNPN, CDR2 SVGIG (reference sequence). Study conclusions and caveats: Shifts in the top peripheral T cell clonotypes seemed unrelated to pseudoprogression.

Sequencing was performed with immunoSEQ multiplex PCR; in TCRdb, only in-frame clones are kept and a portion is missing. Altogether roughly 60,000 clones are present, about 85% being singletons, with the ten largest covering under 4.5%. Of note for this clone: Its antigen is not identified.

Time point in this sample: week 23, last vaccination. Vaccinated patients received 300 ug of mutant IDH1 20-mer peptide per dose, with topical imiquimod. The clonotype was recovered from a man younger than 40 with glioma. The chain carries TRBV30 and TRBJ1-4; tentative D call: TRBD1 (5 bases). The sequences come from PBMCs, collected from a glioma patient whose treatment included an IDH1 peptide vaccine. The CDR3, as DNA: TGTGCCTGGAGTGTAAATGGGGGGAAAGAAAAACTGTTTTTT. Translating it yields CAWSVNGGKEKLFF.